This T cell receptor beta chain was documented in a study of T cell responses to AZD1222 COVID-19 vaccine. Data came from immunoSEQ multiplex PCR; TCRdb stores just in-frame clones and leaves some out. The table shows around 140,000 clones, with 85% to 95% occurring only once. Trimming stripped 1 base from V and 9 bases from J, with 27 bases between. This CDR3 comprises 18 residues. Germline V gives CDR1 MGHRA, CDR2 YSYEKL. Concerning this clone itself: What it binds is not known.

Points from the study as a whole: Every sample of the repertoires postdated the peak T cell response. A mostly white British donor set with more females was recruited, and clonal diversity was possibly underestimated.

The material sequenced was peripheral blood, taken on day 0 of AZD1222 vaccination. The clonotype was recovered from an adult in good health. The rearrangement links TRBV4-1 to TRBJ2-5; D is possibly TRBD2 (7 bases). The DNA for the CDR3 is TGCGCCAGCAGCCAAGTTGCGAGGGGCGGGAGATTGAGGGGGGCCCAGTACTTC. Translated: CASSQVARGGRLRGAQYF.